The 5 T cell receptor beta chains below all came from one sample that was sequenced in a study of tumor-infiltrating lymphocytes in primary liver carcinoma. Out of unsorted whole blood came the blood RNA, and germline DNA was extracted as well. A constant-region primer primed TCR beta cDNA synthesis from about 550 ng of total RNA. Libraries covering TCR beta were generated through three nested multiplex PCR rounds (using a slightly modified ARM-PCR). Running 9 to 11 cycles apiece, the first two PCR rounds relied on TRBV1-TRBV30 forward primers together with a C-beta reverse primer. TCRdb processed the multiplex PCR reads anew with MiXCR; each CDR3 protein has one entry. The sample consists of about 310,000 distinct CDR3 sequences, 50% to 70% of them appearing once. Sequencing used peripheral blood. All receptors come from a man aged 35 to 55 with primary liver carcinoma and hepatitis B virus infection.

This clonotype was seen repeatedly, ten times or more. J is TRBJ2-1 and V is TRBV4-3; D gene uncertain. V lost 3 bases, J lost 9 bases, and 21 bases lay in between. The CDR3 has 16 residues. CDR1 and CDR2 from the germline V gene are LGHNA and YSLEER. The CDR3 spells CASSQGSRVSHTEQFF. CDR3 in DNA: TGCGCCAGCAGCCAGGGGTCGAGAGTTTCTCACACTGAGCAGTTCTTC.

The table lists this clonotype with many counts. This rearrangement joins TRBV12-3 or TRBV12-4 to TRBJ2-1; 9 bases match TRBD2. There are 14 residues in the CDR3. Trimming removed 8 bases from V and 7 bases from J; junction bases left unmatched: 9. The CDR3 region has the DNA TGTGCCAGCGTAGCGGGAGTTAACCAAAATGAGCAGTTCTTC. This encodes CASVAGVNQNEQFF.

This clonotype has a handful of counts. This chain links TRBV4-1 with TRBJ1-3; TRBD1 aligns across 10 bases. The germline CDR1 and CDR2 sequences are MGHRA and YSYEKL. The CDR3 totals 20 residues. V was pared by 0 bases and J by 4 bases, with 15 bases of the junction left unmatched. The DNA of the CDR3 is TGCGCCAGCAGCCAAGATTCGGGACAGGGGAATCGGGCAGGAGGAAACACCATATATTTT. This codes for CASSQDSGQGNRAGGNTIYF.

This clonotype was counted ten times or more. The V gene is TRBV29-1, the J gene TRBJ1-1, with TRBD1 matching 7 bases. This CDR3 spans 16 amino acids. V gave up 5 bases and J gave up 1 base; unmatched junction bases: 13. Germline V gene sequence: CDR1 SQVTM, CDR2 ANQGSEA. The CDR3 nucleotides are TGCAGCGTTCCAGCCTCTTTGACAGGGACGAACACTGAAGCTTTCTTT. This codes for CSVPASLTGTNTEAFF. Full variable domain (rest looked up from reference TRBV29-1 and TRBJ1-1): SAVISQKPSRDICQRGTSLTIQCQVDSQVTMMFWYRQQPGQSLTLIATANQGSEATYESGFVIDKFPISRPNLTFSTLTVSNMSPEDSSIYLCSVPASLTGTNTEAFFGQGTRLTVV.

This clonotype was picked up many times. V is TRBV6-2 or TRBV6-3 and J is TRBJ1-2; D gene uncertain. Germline lookup yields CDR1 MNHEY and CDR2 SVGEGT. V was trimmed by 10 bases and J by 2 bases, leaving 14 bases between them. This CDR3 spans 13 amino acids. The CDR3 nucleotides read TGTGCCATCACTGCTTGGGAAAACTATGGCTACACCTTC. This encodes CAITAWENYGYTF.